This T cell receptor (beta chain) emerged from a study of cytomegalovirus exposure and HLA in healthy donors. Study details: The 500 to 850 first-cohort repertoires and the 100 to 150 validation repertoires shared the same platform, a later analysis reported. Study results and caveats: Both high specificity and high sensitivity reportedly marked the classifier's diagnosis of cytomegalovirus status. According to a subsequent analysis, TCR clusters from the first cohort were inclined to appear together in the 110 or so validation repertoires.

CDR1 and CDR2 (germline): SGHKS, YYEKEE (reference sequence). This CDR3 is 16 amino acids long. V lost 0 bases to trimming and J lost 4 bases; unmatched junction nucleotides: 9. About this clone itself: Antigen unknown.

The donors were part of the validation cohort, which consisted of about 130 subjects and was separate from the first cohort of 600 to 850 subjects. This table comes from immunoSEQ multiplex PCR, and its TCRdb copy is limited to in-frame clones, with some not included. In the table there are 90,000 to 100,000 clones, approximately 94% of which are singletons. This sequence originates from a woman in her 30s in good health and CMV-seropositive. The rearrangement joins TRBV5-5 to TRBJ2-7; 8 bases line up with TRBD1. Sequencing was performed on PBMCs. The CDR3 loop reads CASSLANGQGLYEQYF. CDR3 sequence (DNA): TGTGCCAGCAGCTTGGCTAATGGACAGGGTTTGTACGAGCAGTACTTC.